These 27 T cell receptor beta chains came from one sample sequenced in a study of beta chain features in type 1 diabetes. cDNA synthesis used the whole RNA isolate, giving expressed TCRB sequences. TCRdb's table, derived via immunoSEQ multiplex PCR, lists solely in-frame clones and lacks some. The sample carries nearly 250,000 clones, 13% to 15% recorded once. Source material: naive CD4+ T cells from blood. The receptors were gathered from a woman in her 40s in good health.

This clone has only a few counts. The sample holds other DNA sequences that translate to the same CDR3. This rearrangement joins TRBV29-1 to TRBJ2-7, with 10 bases aligning to TRBD1. The junction had 1 base not matched to a gene; V was cut back by 4 bases and J by 4 bases. The germline V gene has CDR1 SQVTM and CDR2 ANQGSEA. The CDR3 runs 12 residues. The CDR3 loop reads CSVGDRGYEQYF. The DNA for the CDR3 is TGCAGCGTTGGGGACAGGGGTTACGAGCAGTACTTC.

This chain uses TRBV5-1 with TRBJ1-2, with 7 nucleotides matching TRBD1. V trimming: 4 bases; J trimming: 3 bases; junction bases outside the gene matches: 6. Germline CDR1 reads SGHRS; CDR2 reads YFSETQ. This CDR3 spans 14 amino acids. The CDR3 sequence is CASSTGTEHYGYTF. CDR3 in DNA: TGCGCCAGCAGCACCGGGACAGAACACTATGGCTACACCTTC.

Comment on this clone: This specimen includes other DNA sequences encoding the same CDR3. This chain joins TRBV7-2 and TRBJ1-1; a possible D gene is TRBD1 (5 bases). CDR3 length: 13 residues. The germline V and J ends were trimmed by 5 bases and 1 base, with 8 bases remaining between them. Germline CDR1 and CDR2: SGHTA and FQGNSA. The CDR3 bases are TGTGCCAGCAGCGCCGACAGGAACACTGAAGCTTTCTTT. Amino acid sequence: CASSADRNTEAFF.

This clone was observed a few times. This chain links TRBV4-3 with TRBJ2-2; no firm D call. Trimming removed 1 base at V and 5 bases at J, with 17 bases between. The CDR3 is 17 residues long. Germline V gene lookup returns CDR1 LGHNA and CDR2 YSLEER. The CDR3, as DNA: TGCGCCAGCAGCCAAGTAGTCGGCGGCTTCCGAACCGGGGAGCTGTTTTTT. Its translation: CASSQVVGGFRTGELFF.

V and J are TRBV6-5 and TRBJ1-5; D may be TRBD1 (6 bases). The CDR3 runs 14 residues. Germline-derived CDR1 and CDR2 are MNHEY and SVGAGI. V lost 6 bases and J lost 0, with 9 bases in between. The CDR3 bases are TGTGCCAGCAGGAGGGACAATAGCAATCAGCCCCAGCATTTT. Translation gives CASRRDNSNQPQHF.

This clone was seen a handful of times. The chain employs TRBV9 and TRBJ2-1, with 8 bases fitting TRBD1. The germline V gene encodes CDR1 SGDLS and CDR2 YYNGEE. The CDR3 sequence is 15 residues long. The junction had 5 bases not matched to a gene; V was cut back by 2 bases and J by 4 bases. The CDR3 here is CASSVGQGSYNEQFF. For the CDR3, the DNA is TGTGCCAGCAGCGTTGGACAGGGTTCATACAATGAGCAGTTCTTC.

This clone was observed a handful of times. At one end the junction does not follow the germline gene, possibly because of a read error. The J gene is TRBJ2-5, the V gene TRBV6-5; 9 nucleotides align to TRBD2. CDR1 and CDR2 (germline): MNHEY, SVGAGI. This CDR3 is built from 15 residues. The CDR3 loop is CASSYDGLAGGPLDF. The CDR3 DNA reads TGTGCCAGCAGTTACGACGGATTGGCGGGGGGGCCTTTGGACTTC.

This clone was detected only a few times. The chain uses TRBV18 and TRBJ1-2; D is unclear. The V gene lost 3 bases and the J gene lost 5 bases, with 10 bases spanning the gap. The CDR3 length is 13 residues. Per the germline V gene, CDR1 is KGHSH and CDR2 is LQKENI. CDR3 region: CASSPDSEYGYTF. The CDR3 DNA sequence: TGTGCCAGCTCACCCGATAGTGAATATGGCTACACCTTC.

This chain uses TRBV5-4 with TRBJ2-5; 12 nucleotides align to TRBD2. The CDR3 consists of 15 residues. CDR1 and CDR2 (germline): SGHNT, YYREEE (reference sequence). Germline trimming cut 4 bases from V and 5 bases from J; bases unmatched to any gene: 6. The CDR3 bases are TGTGCCAGCAGCGGTTCTAGCGGGAGGGATGAGACCCAGTACTTC. As protein: CASSGSSGRDETQYF.

J is TRBJ2-7 and V is TRBV4-1, with 7 bases aligning to TRBD2. The V segment lost 0 bases and the J segment 8 bases; nucleotides outside the gene matches: 10. The germline gives CDR1 MGHRA, CDR2 YSYEKL. There are 15 residues in the CDR3. The CDR3 coding sequence is TGCGCCAGCAGCCAAGAGGGAGGGCCTGTCAGCAAGCAGTACTTC. It is translated as CASSQEGGPVSKQYF.

This clone has only a few counts. The chain combines TRBV7-2 with TRBJ2-3; the match to TRBD2 covers 8 bases. Unmatched junction bases numbered 3, after V lost 7 bases and J lost 3 bases. The CDR3 contains 13 residues. Germline loops: CDR1 SGHTA, CDR2 FQGNSA. The CDR3 DNA reads TGTGCCAGCAAAACGGGGGGGACAGATACGCAGTATTTT. Translation: CASKTGGTDTQYF.

This clone was found a few times. V gene TRBV19 combines with J gene TRBJ1-1; TRBD1 matches at 9 bases. V shed 6 bases and J 6 bases; nucleotides not matched to a gene: 8. This CDR3 spans 14 amino acids. Germline V gene lookup returns CDR1 LNHDA and CDR2 SQIVND (reference sequence). As DNA, the CDR3 is TGTGCCAGTAGCACAACAGGGGGCGCCTCTGAAGCTTTCTTT. The encoded protein is CASSTTGGASEAFF.

The CDR3 sequence is CSARAKETQYF. The CDR3 DNA reads TGCAGTGCTAGAGCCAAAGAGACCCAGTACTTC. The rearrangement joins TRBV20-1 to TRBJ2-5; D is ambiguous. V lost 1 base and J 3 bases, leaving 3 bases between the germline ends. Germline values: CDR1 DFQATT, CDR2 SNEGSKA (reference sequence). The CDR3 totals 11 residues.

The V call is TRBV19, the J call TRBJ2-3; maybe TRBD1 (5 bases). Germline CDR1 is LNHDA and CDR2 is SQIVND (reference sequence). The ends were cut back, 3 bases at V and 1 base at J, with 8 bases in the middle. The CDR3 is made up of 14 amino acids. The CDR3 sequence: CASSIGRGTDTQYF. CDR3 nucleotide sequence: TGTGCCAGTAGTATCGGCAGGGGCACAGATACGCAGTATTTT.

CDR3 coding DNA: TGCGCCAGCAGCTCTGACTGGAGCTCTGGAAACACCATATATTTT. Translated, it gives CASSSDWSSGNTIYF. V usage is TRBV5-1 and J usage is TRBJ1-3, with D hard to call. Germline values: CDR1 SGHRS, CDR2 YFSETQ. This CDR3 contains 15 residues. Trimming stripped 3 bases from V and 0 bases from J, with 10 bases between.

This clone was seen only a few times. The rearrangement links TRBV6-5 to TRBJ2-1, with TRBD2 matching over 11 bases. V shed 8 bases and J 16 bases; nucleotides not matched to a gene: 13. Germline V lookup: CDR1 MNHEY, CDR2 SVGAGI. This CDR3 has 13 residues. The CDR3 region has the DNA TGTGCCAGCCTGAACCTAGCGGGGGGCGGTGCCTTCTTC. Translated: CASLNLAGGGAFF.

The V call is TRBV6-1, the J call TRBJ2-3; D may be TRBD1 (6 bases). Germline lookup yields CDR1 MNHNS and CDR2 SASEGT. CDR3 length: 13 amino acids. With 4 bases removed from V and 4 bases from J, the gap between germline ends came to 9 bases. CDR3 DNA: TGTGCCAGCAGTGCCACAGGGCCAGATACGCAGTATTTT. This translates into CASSATGPDTQYF.

This clone was observed a few times. The chain uses TRBV5-1 and TRBJ1-5; 7 bases are shared with TRBD1. V lost 0 bases to trimming and J lost 2 bases; unmatched junction nucleotides: 2. Germline lookup yields CDR1 SGHRS and CDR2 YFSETQ. The CDR3 consists of 15 residues. The CDR3 DNA is TGCGCCAGCAGCTTGGGACAGGGAGGCAATCAGCCCCAGCATTTT. Protein product: CASSLGQGGNQPQHF.

The chain uses TRBV5-4 and TRBJ1-2; the D is unclear. CDR3 length: 13 amino acids. V gave up 1 base and J gave up 3 bases, with 7 bases separating them. Germline values: CDR1 SGHNT, CDR2 YYREEE (reference sequence). CDR3 nucleotides: TGTGCCAGCAGCTTGACAAATTACTATGGCTACACCTTC. It translates to CASSLTNYYGYTF.

In this sample, this clone turned up once. This chain joins TRBV25-1 and TRBJ2-7, with TRBD2 matching over 10 bases. V gave up 6 bases and J gave up 3 bases; unmatched junction bases: 8. The CDR3 is 15 residues long. Germline V lookup: CDR1 MGHDK, CDR2 SYGVNS. The CDR3 nucleotides are TGTGCCAGCAGCTCACGACTAGCGGGCATCTACGAGCAGTACTTC. Translating it yields CASSSRLAGIYEQYF.

This clone was seen a handful of times. V and J are TRBV5-1 and TRBJ2-5, with unresolved D. This CDR3 region has 12 residues. CDR1 and CDR2 (germline): SGHRS, YFSETQ. V was pared by 5 bases and J by 5 bases, with 10 bases between. The CDR3 protein is CASRTTEETQYF. The CDR3 DNA sequence: TGCGCCAGCAGAACGACTGAGGAGACCCAGTACTTC.

This clone was detected a few times. The chain is built from TRBV10-3 and TRBJ2-3, with 10 bases matching TRBD1. The CDR3 runs to 20 residues. Trimming took 5 bases from V and 4 from J; bases not matched to a gene: 21. Germline V CDR1 and CDR2: ENHRY, SYGVKD. CDR3 nucleotide sequence: TGTGCCATCAGTACCCCCGGGACAGGGGCGAGGGGGGCAGGTTCAGATACGCAGTATTTT. It specifies CAISTPGTGARGAGSDTQYF.

This chain links TRBV6-5 with TRBJ2-1, with 11 bases matching TRBD1. CDR3 size: 15 residues. Germline loops: CDR1 MNHEY, CDR2 SVGAGI. The V gene end was trimmed by 6 bases and the J gene end by 7 bases; junction bases not matched to a gene: 8. The CDR3 protein is CASRTGQGGPNEQFF. The CDR3 DNA follows: TGTGCCAGCAGGACGGGACAGGGGGGGCCAAATGAGCAGTTCTTC.

In this sample, this clone turned up a few times. The rearrangement uses TRBV25-1 and TRBJ1-2, with D perhaps TRBD1 (6 bases). V dropped 8 bases and J dropped 6 bases, with 16 bases sitting between them. CDR1 is MGHDK, CDR2 SYGVNS, per germline. This CDR3 has 13 amino acids. CDR3 DNA: TGTGCCAGCCACAGGGATTACTGGGATGGCTACACCTTC. Translating gives CASHRDYWDGYTF.

This clone was counted at least ten times. This chain uses TRBV7-2 with TRBJ2-2; D is undetermined. CDR1 is SGHTA, CDR2 FQGNSA, per germline. CDR3 size: 13 residues. V was cut by 5 bases and J by 4 bases, with 8 bases left in between. As DNA, the CDR3 is TGTGCCAGCAGCCCCCGAGTCACCGGGGAGCTGTTTTTT. Residues: CASSPRVTGELFF.

In this sample, this clone turned up a few times. This chain links TRBV15 with TRBJ1-4; the match to TRBD1 covers 9 bases. Germline trimming cut 3 bases from V and 5 bases from J; bases unmatched to any gene: 7. Germline V CDR1 and CDR2: LNHNV, YYDKDF (reference sequence). This CDR3 spans 16 amino acids. CDR3 protein: CATSSVDRGPNEKLFF. CDR3 bases: TGTGCCACCAGCAGCGTGGACAGGGGCCCGAATGAAAAACTGTTTTTT. Complete variable domain (other parts from reference TRBV15 and TRBJ1-4): DAMVIQNPRYQVTQFGKPVTLSCSQTLNHNVMYWYQQKSSQAPKLLFHYYDKDFNNEADTPDNFQSRRPNTSFCFLDIRSPGLGDTAMYLCATSSVDRGPNEKLFFGSGTQLSVL.

This clone has more than one count but fewer than ten. This sequence joins TRBV5-1 and TRBJ2-5; 13 bases line up with TRBD2. In germline, CDR1 is SGHRS, CDR2 YFSETQ. The CDR3 loop spans 16 amino acids. V dropped 2 bases and J dropped 1; count of bases not matched to a gene: 2. CDR3 sequence reads: CASSFGTSGAQETQYF. CDR3 DNA sequence: TGCGCCAGCAGCTTTGGGACTAGCGGGGCCCAAGAGACCCAGTACTTC.